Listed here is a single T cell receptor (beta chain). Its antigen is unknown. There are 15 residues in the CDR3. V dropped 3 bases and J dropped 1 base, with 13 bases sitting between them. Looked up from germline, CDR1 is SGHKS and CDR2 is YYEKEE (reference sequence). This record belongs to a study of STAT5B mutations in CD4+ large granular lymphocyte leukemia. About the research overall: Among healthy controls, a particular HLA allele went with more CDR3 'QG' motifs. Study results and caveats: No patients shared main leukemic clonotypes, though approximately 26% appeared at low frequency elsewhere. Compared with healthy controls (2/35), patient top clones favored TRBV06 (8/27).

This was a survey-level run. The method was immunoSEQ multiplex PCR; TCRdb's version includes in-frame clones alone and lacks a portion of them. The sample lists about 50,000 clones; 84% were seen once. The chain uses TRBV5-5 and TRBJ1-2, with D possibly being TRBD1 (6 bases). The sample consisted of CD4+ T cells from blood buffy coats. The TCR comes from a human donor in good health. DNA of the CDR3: TGTGCCAGCAGCTATGGGGGACACGTTAACTATGGCTACACCTTC. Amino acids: CASSYGGHVNYGYTF.